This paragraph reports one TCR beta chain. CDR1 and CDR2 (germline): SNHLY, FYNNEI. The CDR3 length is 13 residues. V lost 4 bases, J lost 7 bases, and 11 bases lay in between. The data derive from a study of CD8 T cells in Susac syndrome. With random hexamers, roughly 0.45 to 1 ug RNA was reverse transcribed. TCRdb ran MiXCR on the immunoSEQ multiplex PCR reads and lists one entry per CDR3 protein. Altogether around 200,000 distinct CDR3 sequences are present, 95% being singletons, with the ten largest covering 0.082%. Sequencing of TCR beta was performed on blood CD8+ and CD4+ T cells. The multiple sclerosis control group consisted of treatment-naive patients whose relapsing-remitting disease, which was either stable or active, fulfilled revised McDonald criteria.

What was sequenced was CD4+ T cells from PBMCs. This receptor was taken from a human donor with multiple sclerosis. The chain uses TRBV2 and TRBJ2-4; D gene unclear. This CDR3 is CASSVSSRNIQYF. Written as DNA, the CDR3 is TGTGCCAGCAGTGTATCCTCGCGGAACATTCAGTACTTC.